The present TCR beta chain was sequenced within a study of blood T cells in healthy people across ages. Germline V gene lookup returns CDR1 LGHDT and CDR2 YNNKEL (reference sequence). Trimming at V came to 7 bases and at J to 4 bases, leaving 6 bases not matched to a gene. This CDR3 comprises 15 residues. The second PCR ran roughly 6 to 11 cycles with a sample-barcoded 5' primer and J-beta primers. Every molecule of cDNA carried a tag from a template-switch adaptor with 12 random nucleotides. Via MiXCR, TCRdb re-called the 5' RACE reads, giving one row per CDR3 protein. The repertoire includes 700,000 to 800,000 distinct CDR3 sequences, roughly 45% of them detected once, and approximately 22% sits in the top ten. On this clonotype: Antigen: not known.

Study-level points and caveats: It was the long-lived donors that had more naive CD4+ cells and higher diversity than aged donors. Across samples, TCR beta diversity tracked strongly with naive T cell percentage. With age, beta diversity per million T cells declined roughly linearly, significantly by 35 to 40.

The TCR was taken from a woman between 55 and 75 years old in good health. J is TRBJ2-7 and V is TRBV3-1, with TRBD2 matching 14 bases. The sample taken for sequencing was blood. The CDR3 bases are TGTGCCAGCACCGGCGGGACTAGCGGGGGTTACGAGCAGTACTTC. It codes for CASTGGTSGGYEQYF.